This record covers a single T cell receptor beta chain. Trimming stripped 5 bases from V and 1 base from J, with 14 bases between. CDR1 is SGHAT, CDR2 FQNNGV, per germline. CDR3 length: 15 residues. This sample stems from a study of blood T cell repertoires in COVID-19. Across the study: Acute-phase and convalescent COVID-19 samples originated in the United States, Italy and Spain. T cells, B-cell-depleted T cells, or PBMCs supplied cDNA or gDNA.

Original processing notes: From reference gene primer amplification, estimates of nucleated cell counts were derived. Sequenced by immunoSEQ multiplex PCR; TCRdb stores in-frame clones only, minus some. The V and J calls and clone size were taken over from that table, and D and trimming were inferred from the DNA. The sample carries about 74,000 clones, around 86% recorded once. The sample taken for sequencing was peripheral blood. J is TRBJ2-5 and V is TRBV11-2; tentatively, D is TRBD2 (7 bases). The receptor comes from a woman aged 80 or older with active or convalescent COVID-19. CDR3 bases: TGTGCCAGCAGCCGACTAGGGGGGGTCCAAGAGACCCAGTACTTC. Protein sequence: CASSRLGGVQETQYF.